This TCR beta chain was observed in a study of T cell responses to AZD1222 COVID-19 vaccine. Germline lookup yields CDR1 SGHRS and CDR2 YFSETQ. J lost 7 bases, V lost 4 bases, and 3 bases had no gene match. This CDR3 has 14 amino acids. TCRdb's copy holds only in-frame clones and misses some; the assay was immunoSEQ multiplex PCR. Here the sample spans more than 150,000 clones, 85% to 95% being singletons. Concerning this clone: Other DNA sequences in the same sample also yield this CDR3.

This material consisted of peripheral blood, taken on day 0 of AZD1222 vaccination. The sequence was obtained from an adult in good health. This chain joins TRBV5-1 and TRBJ1-6, with TRBD1 matching over 9 bases. CDR3 sequence reads: CASSLGQGNSPLHF. CDR3 DNA sequence: TGCGCCAGCAGCCTTGGACAGGGGAATTCACCCCTCCACTTT.